This TCR beta chain was found in a study of shared clonotypes between healthy human individuals. Study conclusions and caveats: The sampled material consisted only of blood, and tissue repertoires are likely to differ.

V was trimmed by 10 bases and J by 5 bases, leaving 15 bases between them. The germline gives CDR1 ENHRY, CDR2 SYGVKD. This CDR3 region has 14 residues. As processed by the authors: Junction-only sequences without quality scores came from ImmunoSEQ, so filtering differed. This table comes from immunoSEQ multiplex PCR, and its TCRdb copy is limited to in-frame clones, with some not included. V, J and clone size are those of that table, while D and trimming were read from the DNA. The sample yields millions of clones, around 96% seen once. CD45RO-negative, CCR7-positively selected cells formed the naive CD8 fraction, excluding terminally differentiated effector memory CD45RA+ cells. Donors were healthy HIV-negative adults without recent acute infections or vaccinations. With respect to this clone: Its antigen is currently unknown.

The sequenced sample consisted of naive CD8+ T cells sorted from blood. This sequence originates from a man younger than 35 in good health. J is TRBJ1-6 and V is TRBV10-3; no clear D. The CDR3 coding sequence is TGTGCCAGCCTCGCCGGGATCAATAATTCACCCCTCCACTTT. Translated, it gives CASLAGINNSPLHF.